The clone carrying this T cell receptor beta chain was seen many times. Its antigen is not known. Patients aged 18 to 65 had newly diagnosed hyperthyroidism that had lasted under 2 months. It was RNA transcripts that yielded the amplified TCR beta CDR3 regions. The TCR CDR3 was amplified in a first-round RT-PCR using the HTBI primer set. TCRdb re-analysed the multiplex PCR reads in MiXCR, keeping a single row per CDR3 protein. In the table there are approximately 330,000 distinct CDR3 sequences, about 20% of which are singletons. Germline-derived CDR1 and CDR2 are SEHNR and FQNEAQ (reference sequence). V was pared by 5 bases and J by 5 bases, with 10 bases between. This CDR3 spans 12 amino acids. These data come from a study of T cells in Graves' hyperthyroidism and ophthalmopathy. General study points: Ophthalmopathy got predicted by the model a median 6.5 months before its onset. Stable hyperthyroidism and ophthalmopathy were separated using 13 V-J signatures.

The rearrangement uses TRBV7-9 and TRBJ2-7, with D hard to call. The sample taken for sequencing was blood. This sequence originates from a woman aged 50 to 60 with Graves' hyperthyroidism. The CDR3 DNA reads as TGTGCCAGCAGCCCCCGAGAGAACGAGCAGTACTTC. It translates to CASSPRENEQYF.